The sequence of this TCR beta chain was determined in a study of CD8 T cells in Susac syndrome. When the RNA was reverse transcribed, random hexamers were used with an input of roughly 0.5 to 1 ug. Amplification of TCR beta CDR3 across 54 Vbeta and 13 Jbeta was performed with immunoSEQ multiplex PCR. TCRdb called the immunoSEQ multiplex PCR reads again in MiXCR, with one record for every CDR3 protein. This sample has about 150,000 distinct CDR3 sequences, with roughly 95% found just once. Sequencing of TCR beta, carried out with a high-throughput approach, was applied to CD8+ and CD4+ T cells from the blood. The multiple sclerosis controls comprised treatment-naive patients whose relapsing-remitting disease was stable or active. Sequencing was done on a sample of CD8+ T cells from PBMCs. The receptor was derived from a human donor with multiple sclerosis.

The CDR3 reads CSARGGERDSYYGYTF. The CDR3 region has the DNA TGCAGTGCTAGGGGTGGGGAGCGGGACAGCTACTATGGCTACACCTTC. V is TRBV20-1 and J is TRBJ1-2; 7 nucleotides match TRBD1. V shed 3 bases and J 3 bases; nucleotides not matched to a gene: 13. Per germline, CDR1 DFQATT and CDR2 SNEGSKA (reference sequence). This CDR3 comprises 16 residues.